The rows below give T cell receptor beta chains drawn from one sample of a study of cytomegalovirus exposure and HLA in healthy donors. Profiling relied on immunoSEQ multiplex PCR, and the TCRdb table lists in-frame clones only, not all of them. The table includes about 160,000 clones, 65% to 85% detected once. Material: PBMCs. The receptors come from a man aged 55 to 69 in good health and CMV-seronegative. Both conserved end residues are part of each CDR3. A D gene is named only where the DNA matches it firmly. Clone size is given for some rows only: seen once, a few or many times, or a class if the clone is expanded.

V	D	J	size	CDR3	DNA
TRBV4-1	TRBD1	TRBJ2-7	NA	CASRVDRDSYEQYF	TGCGCCAGCAGAGTCGACAGGGACTCCTACGAGCAGTACTTC
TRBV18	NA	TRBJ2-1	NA	CASSPDSRSYNEQFF	TGTGCCAGCTCACCAGACAGCCGCTCCTACAATGAGCAGTTCTTC
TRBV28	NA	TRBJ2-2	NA	CASEKRNTGELFF	TGTGCCAGTGAGAAGCGGAACACCGGGGAGCTGTTTTTT
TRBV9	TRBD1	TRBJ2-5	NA	CASSQTGTGAVETQYF	TGTGCCAGCAGTCAGACCGGGACAGGGGCAGTGGAGACCCAGTACTTC
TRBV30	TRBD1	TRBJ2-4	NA	CAWRRQGEAKNIQYF	TGTGCCTGGAGACGACAGGGAGAAGCCAAAAACATTCAGTACTTC
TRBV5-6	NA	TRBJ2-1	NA	CASSPQDSYNEQFF	TGTGCCAGCAGCCCCCAGGATTCCTACAATGAGCAGTTCTTC
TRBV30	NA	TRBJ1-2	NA	CAWSVAVLTF	TGTGCCTGGAGTGTGGCAGTATTAACCTTC
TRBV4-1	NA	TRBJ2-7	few	CASSQGTDLYEQYF	TGCGCCAGCAGCCAAGGGACAGACTTATACGAGCAGTACTTC
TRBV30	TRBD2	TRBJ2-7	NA	CAWGVGLAEYYEQYF	TGTGCCTGGGGTGTGGGGCTAGCGGAATACTACGAGCAGTACTTC
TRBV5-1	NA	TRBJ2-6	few	CASSLIRGGANVLTF	TGCGCCAGCAGCTTGATACGGGGTGGGGCCAACGTCCTGACTTTC
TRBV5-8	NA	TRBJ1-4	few	CASSLWGDNEKLFF	TGTGCCAGCAGCTTGTGGGGCGATAATGAAAAACTGTTTTTT
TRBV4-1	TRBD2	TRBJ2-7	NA	CASSQLGLAGGKYYEQYF	TGCGCCAGCAGCCAACTAGGCCTAGCGGGGGGTAAATACTACGAGCAGTACTTC
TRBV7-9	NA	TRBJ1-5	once	CASSSQGQPQHF	TGTGCCAGCAGCTCACAGGGACAGCCCCAGCATTTT
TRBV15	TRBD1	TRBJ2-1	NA	CATSREGQTYNEQFF	TGTGCCACCAGCAGAGAGGGACAGACATACAATGAGCAGTTCTTC
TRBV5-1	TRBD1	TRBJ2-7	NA	CASRQGEGAYEQYF	TGCGCCAGCCGACAGGGGGAGGGTGCCTACGAGCAGTACTTC
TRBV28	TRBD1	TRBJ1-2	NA	CASSRWTGKIYGYTF	TGTGCCAGCAGTCGATGGACAGGGAAAATCTATGGCTACACCTTC
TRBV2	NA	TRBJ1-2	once	CASSERQVYGYTF	TGTGCCAGCAGTGAACGACAGGTCTATGGCTACACCTTC
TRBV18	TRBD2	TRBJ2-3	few	CASSPGLAGGSDTQYF	TGTGCCAGCTCACCCGGACTAGCGGGAGGATCAGATACGCAGTATTTT
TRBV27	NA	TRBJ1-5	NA	CASSLSGSNQPQHF	TGTGCCAGCAGTTTATCGGGCAGCAATCAGCCCCAGCATTTT
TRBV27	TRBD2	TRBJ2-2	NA	CASSYTGLAGVPTGELFF	TGTGCCAGCAGTTATACCGGACTAGCGGGAGTTCCAACCGGGGAGCTGTTTTTT
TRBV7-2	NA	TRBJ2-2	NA	CASSPPPGGGDTGELFF	TGTGCCAGCAGCCCCCCCCCGGGCGGGGGCGACACCGGGGAGCTGTTTTTT
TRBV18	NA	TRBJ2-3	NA	CASSPREAGRTDTQYF	TGTGCCAGCTCACCGAGAGAGGCAGGGAGGACAGATACGCAGTATTTT
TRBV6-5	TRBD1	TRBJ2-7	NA	CASSKGTGGEQYF	TGTGCCAGCAGTAAAGGCACAGGGGGTGAGCAGTACTTC
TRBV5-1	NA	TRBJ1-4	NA	CASSLAAGQKLFF	TGCGCCAGCAGCTTGGCCGCGGGACAAAAACTGTTTTTT
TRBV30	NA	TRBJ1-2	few	CAWSVGSPGELGYGYTF	TGTGCCTGGAGTGTAGGGAGTCCAGGGGAGTTAGGATATGGCTACACCTTC
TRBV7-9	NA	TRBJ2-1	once	CASSLQEWGGLDEQFF	TGTGCCAGCAGCTTACAGGAGTGGGGGGGCTTGGATGAGCAGTTCTTC
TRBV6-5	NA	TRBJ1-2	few	CASSYLGYTF	TGTGCCAGCAGTTACTTAGGCTACACCTTC
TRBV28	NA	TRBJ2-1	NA	CASSPLPGAYNEQFF	TGTGCCAGCAGTCCCCTCCCAGGGGCTTACAATGAGCAGTTCTTC
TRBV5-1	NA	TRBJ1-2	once	CASSLVPQGREYGYTF	TGCGCCAGCAGCTTGGTTCCCCAGGGGCGCGAGTATGGCTACACCTTC
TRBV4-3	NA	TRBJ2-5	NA	CASSQQPRGLLETQYF	TGCGCCAGCAGCCAGCAACCCAGGGGTCTCTTGGAGACCCAGTACTTC
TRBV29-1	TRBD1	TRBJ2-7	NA	CSVEPPGGIDEQYF	TGCAGCGTTGAACCCCCAGGGGGCATCGACGAGCAGTACTTC
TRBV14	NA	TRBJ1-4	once	CASSQDVLGADEKLFF	TGTGCCAGCAGCCAAGACGTGTTGGGGGCGGATGAAAAACTGTTTTTT
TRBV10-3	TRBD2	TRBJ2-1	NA	CASGTSGRNEQFF	TGTGCCTCCGGGACTAGCGGGAGAAATGAGCAGTTCTTC
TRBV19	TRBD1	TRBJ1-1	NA	CASPKGTGSNTEAFF	TGTGCCAGCCCGAAAGGGACAGGGTCGAACACTGAAGCTTTCTTT
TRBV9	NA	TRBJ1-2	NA	CASSVEFRGGYTF	TGTGCCAGCAGCGTAGAATTCCGAGGGGGCTACACCTTC
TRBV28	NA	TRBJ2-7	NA	CASTRRSGKYEQYF	TGTGCCAGCACCCGCCGGTCAGGGAAGTACGAGCAGTACTTC
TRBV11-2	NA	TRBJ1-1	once	CASSLVGGANTEAFF	TGTGCCAGCAGCTTAGTTGGGGGCGCGAACACTGAAGCTTTCTTT
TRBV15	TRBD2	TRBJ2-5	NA	CATSRAGGRGETQYF	TGTGCCACCAGCAGAGCAGGCGGGAGAGGGGAGACCCAGTACTTC
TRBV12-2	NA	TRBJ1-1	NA	CASRPRDSLNTEAFF	TGTGCAAGTCGCCCTCGGGACAGCCTGAACACTGAAGCTTTCTTT
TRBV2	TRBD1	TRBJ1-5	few	CASSEVGTVHSNQPQHF	TGTGCCAGCAGTGAAGTGGGGACAGTTCATAGCAATCAGCCCCAGCATTTT
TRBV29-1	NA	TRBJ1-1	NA	CSAREAGNTEAFF	TGCAGCGCCCGAGAGGCGGGGAACACTGAAGCTTTCTTT
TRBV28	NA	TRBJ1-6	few	CASNWSTRKGPLHF	TGTGCCAGCAATTGGTCGACGAGGAAGGGGCCCCTCCACTTT
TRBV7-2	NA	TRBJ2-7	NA	CASSEGGDPYEQYF	TGTGCCAGCAGCGAGGGCGGGGACCCCTACGAGCAGTACTTC
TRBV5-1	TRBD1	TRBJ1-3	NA	CASSFQGAGNTIYF	TGCGCCAGCAGCTTTCAGGGGGCTGGAAACACCATATATTTT
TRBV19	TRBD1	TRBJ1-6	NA	CASANRGSYNSPLHF	TGTGCCAGTGCAAACAGGGGATCCTATAATTCACCCCTCCACTTT
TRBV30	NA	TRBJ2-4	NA	CAWPRGAAKNIQYF	TGTGCCTGGCCCCGGGGGGCGGCCAAAAACATTCAGTACTTC
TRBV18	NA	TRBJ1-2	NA	CASSPLGGGDGYTF	TGTGCCAGCTCACCCCTCGGGGGAGGGGATGGCTACACCTTC
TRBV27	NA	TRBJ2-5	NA	CASSPQGGTQYF	TGTGCCAGCAGTCCCCAGGGGGGGACCCAGTACTTC
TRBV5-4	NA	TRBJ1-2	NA	CASSLALQDYGYTF	TGTGCCAGCAGCTTGGCCCTCCAGGACTATGGCTACACCTTC
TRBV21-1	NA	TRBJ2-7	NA	CASEEGLANEQYF	TGTGCCAGCGAAGAGGGACTAGCGAACGAGCAGTACTTC